The rows below give T cell receptor beta chains drawn from one sample of a study of T cell repertoires in cytomegalovirus infection. For these TCRs, the target antigens are not known. TCRdb called the reads again in MiXCR, with one record for every CDR3 protein. The sample has approximately 500,000 distinct CDR3 sequences, 30% to 40% seen once. Sequencing was performed on cultured PBMCs, taken from culture after CMV antigen stimulation. The receptor source for this set is a human donor in good health (CMV status not recorded). Some clones in this sample may be carry-over from other donors' samples. CDR3s include the opening cysteine and the closing phenylalanine or tryptophan. Each record gives: clone size, D gene, V gene, J gene, CDR3 DNA, CDR3 protein. The D gene is left open where the match is weak. Not every row has a clone size; where given, it reads once, few, many or a size class.

clone_size: .; d_call: TRBD1; v_call: TRBV4-1; j_call: TRBJ1-2; cdr3_nt: TGCGCCAGCAGCCAACCGGACAGGGAACTCTATGGCTACACCTTC; cdr3_aa: CASSQPDRELYGYTF
clone_size: .; d_call: .; v_call: TRBV11-3; j_call: TRBJ2-2; cdr3_nt: TGTGCCAGCAGCCCCCGGGTTGGGCACACCGGGGAGCTGTTTTTT; cdr3_aa: CASSPRVGHTGELFF
clone_size: few; d_call: TRBD1; v_call: TRBV6-1; j_call: TRBJ2-1; cdr3_nt: TGTGCCAGCCGAGGGACAGGGGCTCTCAATGAGCAGTTCTTC; cdr3_aa: CASRGTGALNEQFF
clone_size: .; d_call: .; v_call: TRBV28; j_call: TRBJ1-4; cdr3_nt: TGTGCCAGCAGTCACACTGTAAACGAAAAACTGTTTTTT; cdr3_aa: CASSHTVNEKLFF
clone_size: .; d_call: TRBD2; v_call: TRBV19; j_call: TRBJ2-1; cdr3_nt: TGTGCCAGTAGTCGTTCTTCTAGCGGAATATACAATGAGCAGTTCTTC; cdr3_aa: CASSRSSSGIYNEQFF
clone_size: few; d_call: .; v_call: TRBV20-1; j_call: TRBJ2-1; cdr3_nt: TGCAGTGCTAGAGACTGGAAAAATGAGCAGTTCTTC; cdr3_aa: CSARDWKNEQFF
clone_size: .; d_call: TRBD2; v_call: TRBV7-8; j_call: TRBJ2-3; cdr3_nt: TGTGCCAGCAGCTTTATGAGCGGGAGAGGGGAAGATACGCAGTATTTT; cdr3_aa: CASSFMSGRGEDTQYF
clone_size: .; d_call: .; v_call: TRBV4-3; j_call: TRBJ2-5; cdr3_nt: TGCGCCAGCAGCCCTCGGGGTAGCCGCCAAGAGACCCAGTACTTC; cdr3_aa: CASSPRGSRQETQYF
clone_size: .; d_call: .; v_call: TRBV4-1; j_call: TRBJ1-5; cdr3_nt: TGCGCCAGCAGCCAAAGGGATACACAGCCCCAGCATTTT; cdr3_aa: CASSQRDTQPQHF
clone_size: many; d_call: TRBD1; v_call: TRBV7-8; j_call: TRBJ1-5; cdr3_nt: TGTGCCAGCAGCTTAAGAGGACAGGGTTGGAATCAGCCCCAGCATTTT; cdr3_aa: CASSLRGQGWNQPQHF
clone_size: once; d_call: TRBD1; v_call: TRBV4-3; j_call: TRBJ1-4; cdr3_nt: TGCGCCAGCAGCCAGGGGACAGGACCAACTAATGAAAAACTGTTTTTT; cdr3_aa: CASSQGTGPTNEKLFF
clone_size: .; d_call: TRBD2; v_call: TRBV20-1; j_call: TRBJ2-1; cdr3_nt: TGCAGTGCTGACGGACTAGCGGGAGGGACCTCGGGGAATGAGCAGTTCTTC; cdr3_aa: CSADGLAGGTSGNEQFF
clone_size: few; d_call: TRBD2; v_call: TRBV4-1; j_call: TRBJ2-1; cdr3_nt: TGCGCCAGCAGCCAAGGTAGCGGGAGTATATATGAGCAGTTCTTC; cdr3_aa: CASSQGSGSIYEQFF
clone_size: .; d_call: TRBD1; v_call: TRBV6-5; j_call: TRBJ1-1; cdr3_nt: TGTGCCAGCAGTTACTCGGGCAGGGGGCACACTGAAGCTTTCTTT; cdr3_aa: CASSYSGRGHTEAFF
clone_size: few; d_call: .; v_call: TRBV12-3/TRBV12-4; j_call: TRBJ2-6; cdr3_nt: TGTGCCAGCTCGCCGGGACCTATTTCGCGGGGGGCCAACGTCCTGACTTTC; cdr3_aa: CASSPGPISRGANVLTF
clone_size: few; d_call: .; v_call: TRBV19; j_call: TRBJ2-1; cdr3_nt: TGTGCCAGTAAAGTAGCGGACTTTGAAAATGAGCAGTTCTTC; cdr3_aa: CASKVADFENEQFF
clone_size: once; d_call: TRBD2; v_call: TRBV28; j_call: TRBJ2-3; cdr3_nt: TGTGCCACCTCACGAACCCGGGGGAGGGACACAGATACGCAGTATTTT; cdr3_aa: CATSRTRGRDTDTQYF
clone_size: .; d_call: .; v_call: TRBV19; j_call: TRBJ2-1; cdr3_nt: TGTGCCAGTAGTATTATAGGGGGAGGGCCGAATGAGCAGTTCTTC; cdr3_aa: CASSIIGGGPNEQFF
clone_size: .; d_call: .; v_call: TRBV24-1; j_call: TRBJ2-3; cdr3_nt: TGTGCCACCAGTGATCCCCTAGGGAGCACAGATACGCAGTATTTT; cdr3_aa: CATSDPLGSTDTQYF
clone_size: few; d_call: .; v_call: TRBV19; j_call: TRBJ2-1; cdr3_nt: TGTGCCAGTAGTATAGAACGTAGGGGTCCCGGGAATGAGCAGTTCTTC; cdr3_aa: CASSIERRGPGNEQFF
clone_size: .; d_call: .; v_call: TRBV2; j_call: TRBJ2-4; cdr3_nt: TGTGCCAGCAATCTAATGGGACGAAGCTTAGCCAAAAACATTCAGTACTTC; cdr3_aa: CASNLMGRSLAKNIQYF
clone_size: .; d_call: .; v_call: TRBV19; j_call: TRBJ2-2; cdr3_nt: TGTGCCAGTAGTATTCGTTCAGGGGCCGGGGAGCTGTTTTTT; cdr3_aa: CASSIRSGAGELFF
clone_size: few; d_call: TRBD1; v_call: TRBV7-6; j_call: TRBJ2-3; cdr3_nt: TGTGCCAGCAGCTTAGTACAGGGGGCAGGAGATACGCAGTATTTT; cdr3_aa: CASSLVQGAGDTQYF
clone_size: .; d_call: .; v_call: TRBV12-3/TRBV12-4; j_call: TRBJ1-1; cdr3_nt: TGTGCCAGCAGTTTACCCCGACTCGCGGCTTTCTTT; cdr3_aa: CASSLPRLAAFF
clone_size: .; d_call: TRBD1; v_call: TRBV6-4; j_call: TRBJ2-1; cdr3_nt: TGTGCCAGCAGTGATGATCCCCGGGACAGGTCCAATGAGCAGTTCTTC; cdr3_aa: CASSDDPRDRSNEQFF
clone_size: few; d_call: .; v_call: TRBV20-1; j_call: TRBJ1-2; cdr3_nt: TGCAGTGCTCGGGCCAGAACCTCTACTAACTATGGCTACACCTTC; cdr3_aa: CSARARTSTNYGYTF
clone_size: .; d_call: .; v_call: TRBV12-3/TRBV12-4; j_call: TRBJ1-1; cdr3_nt: TGTGCCAGCAGCCTAAGTCGTCGTGAAGCTTTCTTT; cdr3_aa: CASSLSRREAFF
clone_size: few; d_call: TRBD1; v_call: TRBV4-1; j_call: TRBJ2-2; cdr3_nt: TGCGCCACCTCTGGGACAGGGAAAGGCACCGGGGAGCTGTTTTTT; cdr3_aa: CATSGTGKGTGELFF
clone_size: .; d_call: TRBD1; v_call: TRBV7-9; j_call: TRBJ1-2; cdr3_nt: TGTGCCAGCAGCCCCTCGACAGGGGAAGGCTACACCTTC; cdr3_aa: CASSPSTGEGYTF
clone_size: .; d_call: TRBD2; v_call: TRBV4-1; j_call: TRBJ2-2; cdr3_nt: TGCGCCAGCAGCCAAGCGGGACTAGTAATCACCGGGGAGCTGTTTTTT; cdr3_aa: CASSQAGLVITGELFF
clone_size: .; d_call: .; v_call: TRBV5-8; j_call: TRBJ1-1; cdr3_nt: TGTGCCAGCAGACGACGAGGGGTGAACACTGAAGCTTTCTTT; cdr3_aa: CASRRRGVNTEAFF
clone_size: .; d_call: .; v_call: TRBV11-2; j_call: TRBJ2-1; cdr3_nt: TGTGCCAGCAGCTTAGATTTCCTCAACTCAAGGAATGAGCAGTTCTTC; cdr3_aa: CASSLDFLNSRNEQFF
clone_size: .; d_call: TRBD1; v_call: TRBV28; j_call: TRBJ1-6; cdr3_nt: TGTGCCAGCAGTACACCCGGGACAGGGGCCTCACCCCTCCACTTT; cdr3_aa: CASSTPGTGASPLHF